This T cell receptor beta chain is drawn from a study of blood T cell repertoires in COVID-19 (dated by TCRdb to 2020 to 2021). About the full investigation: The collaborator samples originated in the United States, Italy and Spain and spanned the acute and convalescent phases of COVID-19. The prospective study material was composed of cDNA or gDNA derived from T cells, B-cell-depleted T cells, or PBMCs. Deeply sampled blood TCRbeta repertoires from subjects exposed to, actively infected with, or recovered from COVID-19 were included in the dataset. The repertoires were released in a freely available public database meant as a resource for research on the immune response to SARS-CoV-2. The samples were drawn from the first 160 participants of the ongoing ImmuneRACE study and from 950 to 1,500 subjects provided by 6 global collaborators. The sample metadata nearly always contained a de-identified subject ID, COVID-19 status, age in years and sex. Where available, HLA class I and class II types were taken from metadata supplied by the sample provider and were not determined by assay-based typing. The paper's findings and limits, for the study overall: The quantity of clinical and demographic metadata differed by source and by participant and was supplied without curation.

As to this clone: Its antigen is currently not known. The record has no base qualities; no much larger clone is one base away.

For CDR1 and CDR2, the germline V gene lists MDHEN and SYDVKM. From its cysteine to its phenylalanine, the CDR3 spans 18 amino acids. The kept DNA is CDR3 alone, 54 bases in frame from the first base. The germline ends are 13 bases apart after V is trimmed by 1 base and J by 0 bases. Participants in the prospective study were enrolled through a virtual design, were aged roughly 18 to 100 years, and lived in roughly 25 United States geographic areas. Cohort assignment in the prospective study relied on participant-reported clinical history from a screening survey and a study questionnaire. Recovered participants in ImmuneRACE Cohort 3 were defined by two consecutive negative NP/OP PCR tests, clearance by a healthcare professional, or resolution of symptoms. Mobile phlebotomists in the prospective study collected whole blood, serum and a nasopharyngeal or oropharyngeal swab from every participant. Participants in the prospective study had the option to provide additional blood draws and questionnaires over a roughly two-month period. Before DNA extraction, blood samples from the prospective study were shipped at room temperature or frozen.

The immunoSEQ Assay, a bias-controlled multiplex PCR, was used to amplify TCRbeta CDR3 regions from genomic DNA. The study's own analysis went as follows. Within the assay, amplification of reference gene primers was used to estimate how many nucleated cells each sample contained. To quantify the absolute abundance of each unique TCRbeta CDR3 rearrangement, sequence reads were collapsed and filtered. For each sample, productive Simpson clonality was calculated as the square root of Simpson's diversity index across productive rearrangements. The immuneACCESS repertoire file appears here via TCRdb, limited to in-frame rearrangements. These files lack a portion of the clones; in checked studies, under half of the deficit traces to unresolved V genes, and the cause of the others is not known. D and trimming were read from the DNA, whereas the V and J calls and clone size are those reported in that table. Recorded for this sample are about 18,000 clones; roughly 88% of them occurred a single time. In total, the top ten clones hold less than 5.5% of the sample.

This sequence originates from a woman aged 30 to 39 who had recovered from COVID-19. What was sequenced was PBMCs or T cells enriched from blood (not recorded which). The chain was built from TRBV28 and TRBJ1-6; TRBD1 could be the D gene, as 5 bases match. The DNA sequence reads TGTGCCAGCAGTTTATTCGCGGGGGGGAGCTCCTATAATTCACCCCTCCACTTT. Translation gives CASSLFAGGSSYNSPLHF. Extended through the reference TRBV28 and TRBJ1-6 proteins, this CDR3 yields the full variable domain: DVKVTQSSRYLVKRTGEKVFLECVQDMDHENMFWYRQDPGLGLRLIYFSYDVKMKEKGDIPEGYSVSREKKERFSLILESASTNQTSMYLCASSLFAGGSSYNSPLHFGNGTRLTVT.